This T cell receptor (beta chain) was sequenced for a study of CD8+ T cells in alopecia areata. Points from the study as a whole: In lesional scalp, particularly from alopecia totalis/universalis, clonality was higher than in normal scalp. TCRs were shared less clearly across patients than in mice, possibly for HLA-related reasons.

This clone has a single count. The antigen is not known. CDR1 is SQVTM, CDR2 ANQGSEA, per germline. The CDR3 runs to 13 residues. V shed 1 base and J shed 3 bases, with 7 bases lying between them. Isolated RNA was reverse transcribed into cDNA used as the sequencing template. This table comes from immunoSEQ multiplex PCR, and its TCRdb copy is limited to in-frame clones, with some not included. Among under 70,000 clones listed, approximately 60% were seen once. The sequence was collected from a human donor with alopecia areata. The sample was CD8+ T cells sorted from blood, taken at week 0. The J gene is TRBJ2-1, the V gene TRBV29-1; possibly TRBD2 for D (6 bases). The CDR3 loop is CSVEAGDYNEQFF. The CDR3 DNA follows: TGCAGCGTTGAAGCGGGAGACTACAATGAGCAGTTCTTC.